The 24 T cell receptor beta chains below come from one sample, sequenced in a study of HIV-infected children after antiretroviral therapy interruption. The TCR library was built from RNA with a 3' RACE protocol and unique molecular identifiers. MiXCR, run by TCRdb on the 3' RACE reads, gives a single entry per CDR3 protein. The sample contains more than 85,000 distinct CDR3 sequences, roughly 6.4% of which appear only once. The treatment is: PENTA 11 planned treatment interruption arm or continuous ART arm. The sample in question was CD45RA+ CD4+ T cells from PBMCs, pooled from several time points, obtained from a donor given antiretroviral therapy, either interrupted or continuous. The subset: naive CD4+ CD45RA+ CD45RO- T cells. The source of these receptors is a pool of human donors with HIV.

This clonotype was picked up many times. The chain has TRBV18 and TRBJ2-5, with D possibly being TRBD1 or TRBD2 (5 bases each). This CDR3 comprises 14 residues. Germline V gives CDR1 KGHSH, CDR2 LQKENI. Deletions cut 6 bases from V and 9 bases from J, with 20 bases between. CDR3 sequence: CASSLLDRDGAQYF. The CDR3 nucleotides are TGTGCCAGCTCCCTACTGGACCGGGACGGGGCCCAGTACTTC.

This clonotype was recorded at least ten times. The CDR3 region has the DNA TGTGCCACAGGGGGGCCACGGACAGGGGTCACTGAAGCTTTCTTT. As protein: CATGGPRTGVTEAFF. The chain uses TRBV19 and TRBJ1-1; 9 bases match TRBD1. CDR3 length equals 15 residues. J gave up 4 bases and V 10 bases, and 13 bases lay outside the gene matches. CDR1 LNHDA and CDR2 SQIVND come from the germline V gene (reference sequence).

This clonotype was seen many times. V gene TRBV11-1 combines with J gene TRBJ2-1; 9 bases align to TRBD2. Germline V gene data show CDR1 as SGHAT and CDR2 as FQDESV (reference sequence). This CDR3 region has 12 residues. J lost 16 bases, V lost 5 bases, and 9 bases had no gene match. The CDR3 is CASSLSGSWFFF. In nucleotides, the CDR3 is TGTGCCAGCAGCCTTAGCGGGAGTTGGTTTTTCTTC.

The V and J genes are TRBV12-3 or TRBV12-4 and TRBJ2-1; 10 nucleotides agree with TRBD2. Trimming removed 5 bases from V and 8 bases from J; junction bases left unmatched: 6. This CDR3 comprises 14 residues. CDR3 protein: CASSPSGGVDEQFF. DNA of the CDR3: TGTGCCAGCAGTCCTAGCGGGGGCGTCGATGAGCAGTTCTTC.

This clonotype was observed at least ten times. The chain joins TRBV12-3 or TRBV12-4 to TRBJ1-6, with D tentatively TRBD1 (6 bases). The CDR3 extends over 15 amino acids. Trimming took 3 bases from V and 8 from J, leaving 14 bases between them. CDR3 region: CASSLSPGADSPLHF. CDR3 in DNA: TGTGCCAGCAGTTTGAGTCCGGGGGCTGATTCACCCCTCCACTTT.

A few counts support this clonotype. The CDR3 DNA sequence: TGTGCCAGCTCACCAACCACCGGGGAGCTGTTTTTT. This sequence encodes CASSPTTGELFF. This chain uses TRBV18 with TRBJ2-2; D is undetermined. This CDR3 region has 12 residues. V gave up 2 bases and J gave up 4 bases, with 2 bases separating them. Germline V gene data show CDR1 as KGHSH and CDR2 as LQKENI.

This clonotype was seen repeatedly, ten times or more. V usage is TRBV18 and J usage is TRBJ2-5, with D unresolved. Germline CDR1 is KGHSH and CDR2 is LQKENI. Trimming took 6 bases from V and 5 from J, leaving 13 bases between them. This CDR3 is 13 amino acids long. CDR3 sequence reads: CASSAQPGETQYF. The CDR3 DNA reads as TGTGCCAGCTCCGCGCAACCTGGGGAGACCCAGTACTTC.

As to this clonotype: This may stem from a read error, because a much larger clone lies one nucleotide away. The CDR3 region is CSAWTGPDTQYF. DNA for the CDR3: TGCAGTGCTTGGACAGGGCCAGATACGCAGTATTTT. The genes are TRBV20-1 and TRBJ2-3, with 8 bases matching TRBD1. The trim removed 5 bases at V and 4 bases at J, leaving 2 bases unmatched. Germline loops: CDR1 DFQATT, CDR2 SNEGSKA (reference sequence). The CDR3 is made up of 12 amino acids.

This clonotype was found many times. The gene calls are TRBV19 and TRBJ1-2; D remains ambiguous. This CDR3 spans 12 amino acids. The germline CDR1 and CDR2 sequences are LNHDA and SQIVND (reference sequence). With 3 bases removed from V and 5 bases from J, the gap between germline ends came to 7 bases. For the CDR3, the DNA is TGTGCCAGTAGTATGCAGATGTATGGCTACACCTTC. Translation: CASSMQMYGYTF.

CDR3 DNA: TGCGCCAGCAGCTGGGACAGCCCAGGTCTGGATGAGCAGTTCTTC. Its translation is CASSWDSPGLDEQFF. J is TRBJ2-1 and V is TRBV5-1, with TRBD1 matching over 7 bases. Unmatched junction bases numbered 11, after V lost 3 bases and J lost 8 bases. The CDR3 sequence is 15 residues long. CDR1 is SGHRS, CDR2 YFSETQ, per germline.

Many counts were recorded for this clonotype. The chain recombines TRBV20-1 with TRBJ2-7, with no clear D. Trimming left V 2 bases short and J 2 bases short, with 10 bases between. The V gene's germline CDR1 is DFQATT and CDR2 SNEGSKA (reference sequence). The length of the CDR3 is 13 residues. CDR3 nucleotides: TGCAGTGCTAGACAGACGGCTGCCTACGAGCAGTACTTC. It translates to CSARQTAAYEQYF.

This clonotype has at least ten counts. V usage is TRBV19 and J usage is TRBJ2-4; D might be TRBD1 or TRBD2, each matching 5 bases. The CDR3 is 16 residues long. Trimming pared 5 bases from V and 0 bases from J, leaving 14 bases between. Germline V lookup: CDR1 LNHDA, CDR2 SQIVND (reference sequence). Here the CDR3 DNA reads TGTGCCAGTAGTCCTCAGGGTGGGGGAGCCAAAAACATTCAGTACTTC. This translates into CASSPQGGGAKNIQYF.

This clonotype was recorded many times. V and J are TRBV3-1 and TRBJ2-2; D is tentatively TRBD1 or TRBD2 (5 bases each). From germline, CDR1 is LGHDT and CDR2 YNNKEL (reference sequence). V was pared by 4 bases and J by 1 base, with 16 bases between. The CDR3 is 17 residues long. CDR3 region: CASSPQDFNRNTGELFF. In DNA, the CDR3 is TGTGCCAGCAGCCCACAGGACTTCAACAGGAACACCGGGGAGCTGTTTTTT.

This clonotype has a count of ten or more. The rearrangement links TRBV6-6 to TRBJ1-5, with D perhaps matching TRBD1 (5 bases). The CDR3 has 14 residues. Trimming removed 0 bases from V and 5 bases from J, with 8 bases in between. CDR1 and CDR2 from the germline V gene are MNHNY and SVGAGI (reference sequence). In DNA form, the CDR3 reads TGTGCCAGCAGTTACTCGGGGGGGGATCAGCCCCAGCATTTT. Residues: CASSYSGGDQPQHF.

This clonotype was found many times. This chain links TRBV3-1 with TRBJ1-2; D call uncertain. With 1 base removed from V and 6 bases from J, the gap between germline ends came to 3 bases. CDR1 is LGHDT, CDR2 YNNKEL, per germline (reference sequence). The CDR3 loop spans 11 amino acids. The DNA of the CDR3 is TGTGCCAGCAGCCAAGGACATGGCTACACCTTC. The encoded protein is CASSQGHGYTF.

This clonotype showed up many times. The chain has TRBV5-1 and TRBJ2-7; 10 positions agree with TRBD2. Trimming cost V 1 base and J 2 bases; bases outside gene matches: 6. The CDR3 has 16 residues. Germline V gene lookup returns CDR1 SGHRS and CDR2 YFSETQ. CDR3 loop: CASSLSVLAGPYEQYF. The CDR3 bases are TGCGCCAGCAGCTTGTCAGTACTAGCGGGACCCTACGAGCAGTACTTC.

The table lists this clonotype with many counts. The rearrangement joins TRBV7-7 to TRBJ2-7; no clear D gene. The CDR3 is made up of 12 amino acids. Per the germline V gene, CDR1 is SSHAT and CDR2 is FNYEAQ (reference sequence). Trimming shortened V by 5 bases and J by 6 bases, and 11 bases separated the two germline ends. CDR3 sequence (DNA): TGTGCCAGCAGCCCCTTCGAGCGCGAGCAGTACTTC. Protein sequence: CASSPFEREQYF.

This clonotype has more than one count but fewer than ten. The chain employs TRBV25-1 and TRBJ2-5; no clear D gene. V was shortened by 6 bases and J by 0 bases, with 11 bases between the two germline ends. The germline V gene has CDR1 MGHDK and CDR2 SYGVNS. The CDR3 consists of 14 residues. DNA of the CDR3: TGTGCCAGCAGAATACGCCTGTACCAAGAGACCCAGTACTTC. Encoded protein: CASRIRLYQETQYF. The whole variable domain, remainder taken from reference TRBV25-1 and TRBJ2-5, is EADIYQTPRYLVIGTGKKITLECSQTMGHDKMYWYQQDPGMELHLIHYSYGVNSTEKGDLSSESTVSRIRTEHFPLTLESARPSHTSQYLCASRIRLYQETQYFGPGTRLLVL.

This clonotype was observed at least ten times. V and J are TRBV12-3 or TRBV12-4 and TRBJ1-2, with unresolved D. The CDR3 extends over 17 amino acids. V was pared by 1 base and J by 0 bases, with 15 bases between. The CDR3 nucleotides are TGTGCCAGCAGTTTAGAATGGTCGACGGATGCTAACTATGGCTACACCTTC. Protein: CASSLEWSTDANYGYTF.

This clonotype was picked up a small number of times. Here the CDR3 reads CASSLEGWTYEQYF. CDR3 in DNA: TGTGCCAGCAGCTTAGAGGGATGGACCTACGAGCAGTACTTC. This chain connects TRBV11-2 to TRBJ2-7, with D uncertain. V lost 0 bases and J lost 2, with 8 bases in between. Germline loops: CDR1 SGHAT, CDR2 FQNNGV. This CDR3 is 14 amino acids long.

This clonotype was detected ten times or more. The rearrangement uses TRBV29-1 and TRBJ2-7, with no clear D. V was pared by 3 bases and J by 3 bases, with 6 bases between. The germline CDR1 and CDR2 sequences are SQVTM and ANQGSEA. This CDR3 has 11 amino acids. This CDR3 reads CSVDQNYEQYF. The CDR3, as DNA: TGCAGCGTTGACCAGAACTACGAGCAGTACTTC.

This clonotype has ten or more counts. In nucleotides, the CDR3 is TGTGCCAGCAGTCAGCGATACGAGCAGTACTTC. It specifies CASSQRYEQYF. V is TRBV28 and J is TRBJ2-7, with D uncertain. With 5 bases removed from V and 4 bases from J, the gap between germline ends came to 6 bases. Per the germline V gene, CDR1 is MDHEN and CDR2 is SYDVKM. CDR3 length: 11 amino acids.

The sample holds many counts of this clonotype. The rearrangement joins TRBV27 to TRBJ2-5; TRBD1 might be the D (5 bases). The V end was cut by 5 bases, the J end by 5 bases, with 9 bases between. Germline-derived CDR1 and CDR2 are MNHEY and SMNVEV (reference sequence). The CDR3 sequence is 12 residues long. The DNA of the CDR3 is TGTGCCAGCAGTGGGGCAGGGGAGACCCAGTACTTC. This codes for CASSGAGETQYF.

V usage is TRBV12-3 or TRBV12-4 and J usage is TRBJ1-5; 10 bases are shared with TRBD1. The CDR3 totals 15 residues. With 6 bases clipped from V and 5 bases from J, the junction kept 7 bases outside the gene matches. The CDR3 DNA reads as TGTGCCAGCAGGAAAAGACAGGGGGCCGATCAGCCCCAGCATTTT. This translates into CASRKRQGADQPQHF.